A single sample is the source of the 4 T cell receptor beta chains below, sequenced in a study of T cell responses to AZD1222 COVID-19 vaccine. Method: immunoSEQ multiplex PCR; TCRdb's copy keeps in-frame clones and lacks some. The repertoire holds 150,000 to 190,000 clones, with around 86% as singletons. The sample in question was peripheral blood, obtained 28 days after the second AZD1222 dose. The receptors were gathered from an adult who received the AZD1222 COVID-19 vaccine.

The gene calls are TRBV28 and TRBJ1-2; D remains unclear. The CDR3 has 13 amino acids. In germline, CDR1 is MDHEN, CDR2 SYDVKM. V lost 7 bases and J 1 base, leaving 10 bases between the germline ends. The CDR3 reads CASTSSGNYGYTF. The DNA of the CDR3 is TGTGCCAGCACGTCTAGCGGTAACTATGGCTACACCTTC.

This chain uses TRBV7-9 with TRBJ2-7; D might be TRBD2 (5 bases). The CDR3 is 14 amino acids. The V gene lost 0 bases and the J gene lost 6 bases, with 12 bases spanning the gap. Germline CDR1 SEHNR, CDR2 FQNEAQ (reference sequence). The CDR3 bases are TGTGCCAGCAGCTTAGCGGGAGTTTCATCCGAGCAGTACTTC. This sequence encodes CASSLAGVSSEQYF.

The CDR3 nucleotides read TGTGCAAGTCGCTTAGAGGACAGGGGGCTCCCCAATCAGCCCCAGCATTTT. It translates to CASRLEDRGLPNQPQHF. This chain links TRBV12-2 with TRBJ1-5; the D call of TRBD1 is as the table states it, not checked on the DNA. TRBV12-2 has pseudogene status. This CDR3 spans 17 amino acids.

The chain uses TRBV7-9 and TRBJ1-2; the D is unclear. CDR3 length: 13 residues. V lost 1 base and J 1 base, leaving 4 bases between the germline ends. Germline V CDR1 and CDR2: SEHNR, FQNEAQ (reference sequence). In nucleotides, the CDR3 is TGTGCCAGCAGCTTAGGCAATAACTATGGCTACACCTTC. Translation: CASSLGNNYGYTF.